This T cell receptor (beta chain) was sequenced during a study of T cells in Graves' hyperthyroidism and ophthalmopathy. Germline assignment: CDR1 SGDLS and CDR2 YYNGEE. V was pared by 4 bases and J by 2 bases, with 12 bases between. The CDR3 length is 15 residues. Amplification of TCR beta CDR3 regions used RNA as the template. During a first-round RT-PCR of the TCR CDR3, the HTBI primer set was used. A single record per CDR3 protein comes from TCRdb applying MiXCR to the multiplex PCR reads. The profile covers under 500,000 distinct CDR3 sequences, with more than 13% appearing a single time and around 28% taken by the ten largest. Patients with uncontrolled infections, other autoimmune diseases, pregnancy or lactation were excluded.

The sequence came from a man aged 50 to 59 with Graves' ophthalmopathy. The sequenced material came from blood. The chain couples TRBV9 to TRBJ2-2, with D possibly TRBD2 on 5 matching bases. For the CDR3, the DNA is TGTGCCAGCAGCAAACGGACTGGCAACACCGGGGAGCTGTTTTTT. Its protein product is CASSKRTGNTGELFF.